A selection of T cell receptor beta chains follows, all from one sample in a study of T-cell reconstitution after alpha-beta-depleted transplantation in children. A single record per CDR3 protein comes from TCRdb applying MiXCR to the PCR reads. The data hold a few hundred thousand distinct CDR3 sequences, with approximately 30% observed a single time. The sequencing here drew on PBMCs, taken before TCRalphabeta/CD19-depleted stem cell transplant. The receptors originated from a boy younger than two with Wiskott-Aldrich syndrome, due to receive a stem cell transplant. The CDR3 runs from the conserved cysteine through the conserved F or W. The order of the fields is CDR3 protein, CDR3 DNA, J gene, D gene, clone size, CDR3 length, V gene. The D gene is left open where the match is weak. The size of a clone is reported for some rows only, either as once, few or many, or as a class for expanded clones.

CSAGPPTSGGRETQYF TGCAGTGCAGGCCCCCCGACTAGCGGAGGTCGGGAGACCCAGTACTTC TRBJ2-5 TRBD2 many 16 TRBV20-1
CASSTTGGTNTEAFF TGCGCCAGCAGCACAACAGGGGGCACTAACACTGAAGCTTTCTTT TRBJ1-1 TRBD1 NA 15 TRBV5-1
CASSISAVSYEQYF TGTGCCAGTAGTATCTCTGCGGTCTCCTACGAGCAGTACTTC TRBJ2-7 NA NA 14 TRBV19
CASSLRDRNYYGYTF TGTGCCAGCAGCCTCCGGGATCGAAATTATTATGGCTACACCTTC TRBJ1-2 NA NA 15 TRBV7-8
CASSLSGTYGYEQYF TGTGCCAGCAGTCTCTCCGGGACCTACGGGTACGAGCAGTACTTC TRBJ2-7 NA NA 15 TRBV12-3/TRBV12-4
CAISESGVRNEQFF TGTGCCATCAGTGAGTCGGGGGTAAGGAATGAGCAGTTCTTC TRBJ2-1 NA NA 14 TRBV10-3
CAISDYRGNEQYF TGTGCCATCAGTGACTACAGGGGTAACGAGCAGTACTTC TRBJ2-7 TRBD1 few 13 TRBV10-3
CASSLNSGDGYTF TGCGCCAGCAGCTTGAATAGCGGGGATGGCTACACCTTC TRBJ1-2 NA NA 13 TRBV5-1
CSARAGAGGEKLFF TGCAGTGCTAGAGCCGGGGCCGGAGGGGAAAAACTGTTTTTT TRBJ1-4 NA NA 14 TRBV20-1
CASSQDRAGETPLHF TGCGCCAGCAGCCAAGATCGGGCAGGGGAGACTCCCCTCCACTTT TRBJ1-6 NA NA 15 TRBV4-1
CSASRPLGSYEQYF TGCAGTGCTAGCCGGCCCCTCGGCTCCTACGAGCAGTACTTC TRBJ2-7 NA NA 14 TRBV20-1
CASSVDPKNTGELFF TGTGCCAGCAGCGTAGATCCCAAGAACACCGGGGAGCTGTTTTTT TRBJ2-2 NA few 15 TRBV9
CASSDGGQGGGIQYF TGCGCCAGCAGCGACGGAGGACAGGGCGGAGGCATTCAGTACTTC TRBJ2-4 TRBD1 NA 15 TRBV5-1
CASSLDSGNTEAFF TGCGCCAGCAGCTTGGATTCCGGGAACACTGAAGCTTTCTTT TRBJ1-1 NA few 14 TRBV5-1
CASSWGLAGLTGELFF TGTGCCAGCAGCTGGGGACTAGCGGGGCTCACCGGGGAGCTGTTTTTT TRBJ2-2 TRBD2 NA 16 TRBV7-8
CASSWGTINSYNEQFF TGCGCCAGCAGCTGGGGGACGATCAACTCCTACAATGAGCAGTTCTTC TRBJ2-1 NA NA 16 TRBV5-1
CASSQGLLSGEQYF TGTGCCAGCAGCCAGGGACTGCTGTCGGGCGAGCAGTACTTC TRBJ2-7 NA NA 14 TRBV5-5
CASTVTGQNQPQHF TGTGCCAGCACCGTGACAGGGCAGAATCAGCCCCAGCATTTT TRBJ1-5 TRBD1 few 14 TRBV12-3/TRBV12-4
CASSLTSPGEQYF TGTGCCAGCAGTTTGACAAGCCCAGGCGAGCAGTACTTC TRBJ2-7 NA NA 13 TRBV12-3/TRBV12-4
CASSQRVAGSTDTQYF TGTGCCAGCAGCCAGCGGGTAGCGGGTAGCACAGATACGCAGTATTTT TRBJ2-3 TRBD2 NA 16 TRBV4-2
CASSLQGEETQYF TGCGCCAGCAGTTTACAGGGGGAGGAGACCCAGTACTTC TRBJ2-5 TRBD1 many 13 TRBV5-1
CASSMLAGGGRLHEQYF TGTGCCAGTAGTATGCTAGCGGGAGGCGGTCGTCTTCACGAGCAGTACTTC TRBJ2-7 TRBD2 NA 17 TRBV19
CASRGTSGRRQETQYF TGTGCCAGCAGAGGGACTAGCGGGCGCCGTCAAGAGACCCAGTACTTC TRBJ2-5 TRBD2 NA 16 TRBV6-1
CASGTGDEKLFF TGTGCCAGCGGCACAGGGGACGAAAAACTGTTTTTT TRBJ1-4 TRBD1 NA 12 TRBV27
CASSSLGAGGLKELTYNEQFF TGTGCCAGCAGCTCCCTGGGAGCGGGAGGGTTGAAGGAACTAACCTACAATGAGCAGTTCTTC TRBJ2-1 TRBD2 few 21 TRBV5-6